This is a list of T cell receptor beta chains from one sample in a study of T-cell reconstitution after alpha-beta-depleted transplantation in children. TCRdb re-called the PCR reads with MiXCR, one entry per CDR3 protein. The sample consists of approximately 190,000 distinct CDR3 sequences, 5% to 6.5% of them appearing once. The sequencing used PBMCs, collected before TCRalphabeta/CD19-depleted stem cell transplant. These TCRs come from a girl in the first two years of life with combined immunodeficiency, due to receive a stem cell transplant. Both conserved end residues are part of each CDR3. D genes are given only for firm matches. A row's size may be missing; if present it is once, few, many or a size class.

TRBV12-3/TRBV12-4	.	TRBJ2-1	many	CASNVARDNEQFF	TGTGCCAGCAACGTCGCCAGGGACAATGAGCAGTTCTTC
TRBV4-2	.	TRBJ2-3	.	CASSQDPASGTDTQYF	TGCGCCAGCAGCCAAGATCCGGCTAGCGGCACAGATACGCAGTATTTT
TRBV19	.	TRBJ1-4	.	CASSMLPGSGGLATNEKLFF	TGTGCCAGTAGTATGCTGCCCGGAAGCGGAGGACTTGCAACTAATGAAAAACTGTTTTTT
TRBV7-2	TRBD1	TRBJ2-7	many	CASSLRPGQGDYEQYF	TGTGCCAGCAGCTTGCGTCCGGGACAGGGGGACTACGAGCAGTACTTC
TRBV5-1	.	TRBJ1-5	many	CASSFDAQNQPQHF	TGCGCCAGCAGCTTCGACGCCCAAAATCAGCCCCAGCATTTT
TRBV12-3/TRBV12-4	.	TRBJ2-1	many	CASSRMQGRSYNEQFF	TGTGCCAGCAGCAGAATGCAGGGCCGCTCCTACAATGAGCAGTTCTTC
TRBV6-6	.	TRBJ1-2	many	CASSYDGGYTF	TGTGCCAGCAGTTACGACGGAGGCTACACCTTC
TRBV24-1	.	TRBJ2-1	many	CATGSGGQDEQFF	TGTGCCACCGGTAGCGGAGGTCAGGATGAGCAGTTCTTC
TRBV12-3/TRBV12-4	.	TRBJ2-2	many	CASGVTGELFF	TGTGCCAGCGGCGTGACCGGGGAGCTGTTTTTT
TRBV5-5	TRBD1	TRBJ2-7	.	CASSPADRVEQYF	TGTGCCAGCAGCCCTGCAGACAGGGTCGAGCAGTACTTC
TRBV12-3/TRBV12-4	.	TRBJ1-2	many	CASSSRTAGVSGYGYTF	TGTGCCAGCAGTTCCCGGACAGCCGGCGTGTCGGGATATGGCTACACCTTC
TRBV10-3	TRBD2	TRBJ2-1	many	CAISVAQLADNNEQFF	TGTGCCATCTCTGTCGCCCAGCTAGCGGATAACAATGAGCAGTTCTTC
TRBV7-9	.	TRBJ2-7	many	CASSLRLDRYEQYF	TGTGCCAGCAGCTTAAGGCTAGACCGCTACGAGCAGTACTTC
TRBV7-2	TRBD2	TRBJ2-1	many	CASSPKAGVEQFF	TGTGCCAGCAGCCCGAAAGCGGGGGTGGAGCAGTTCTTC
TRBV3-1	.	TRBJ2-1	many	CASSHPLYNEQFF	TGTGCCAGCAGCCATCCCCTCTACAATGAGCAGTTCTTC
TRBV7-8	TRBD2	TRBJ2-1	.	CASSLAGYSGRASSEQFF	TGTGCCAGCAGCTTAGCGGGATATAGCGGGAGGGCCTCTTCCGAGCAGTTCTTC
TRBV7-9	.	TRBJ2-7	many	CASSLKGGEQYF	TGTGCCAGCAGCTTAAAAGGAGGCGAGCAGTACTTC
TRBV10-3	TRBD1	TRBJ2-7	many	CAISNSGTGDYEQYF	TGTGCCATCAGCAATTCCGGGACAGGGGACTACGAGCAGTACTTC
TRBV10-3	.	TRBJ2-2	many	CAISEETGELFF	TGTGCCATCAGTGAAGAAACCGGGGAGCTGTTTTTT
TRBV7-9	.	TRBJ1-4	many	CASSFGGGGEKLFF	TGTGCCAGCAGCTTTGGCGGAGGTGGAGAAAAACTGTTTTTT
TRBV6-2/TRBV6-3	.	TRBJ2-1	many	CASSYALLHEQFF	TGTGCCAGCAGTTACGCCCTCTTACATGAGCAGTTCTTC
TRBV3-1	.	TRBJ2-1	many	CASSQDRSGYNEQFF	TGTGCCAGCAGCCAAGATCGTAGCGGATACAATGAGCAGTTCTTC
TRBV3-1	.	TRBJ2-1	many	CASSPLATSVLNEQFF	TGTGCCAGCAGCCCCCTAGCGACAAGTGTCTTGAATGAGCAGTTCTTC
TRBV13	TRBD1	TRBJ2-2	many	CASSPPGRGPFAGELFF	TGTGCCAGCAGCCCCCCGGGCAGGGGGCCTTTCGCCGGGGAGCTGTTTTTT
TRBV6-5	TRBD2	TRBJ2-2	many	CASSSTSGRATGELFF	TGTGCCAGCAGTTCTACTAGCGGGAGGGCTACCGGGGAGCTGTTTTTT
TRBV20-1	TRBD2	TRBJ2-2	many	CSQRGIDTGELFF	TGCAGCCAGCGGGGGATCGACACCGGGGAGCTGTTTTTT
TRBV5-1	.	TRBJ2-3	many	CASSLSGWESTDTQYF	TGCGCCAGCAGCTTGTCGGGGTGGGAAAGCACAGATACGCAGTATTTT
TRBV19	.	TRBJ2-7	many	CAAPNNYEQYF	TGTGCCGCCCCCAACAACTACGAGCAGTACTTC
TRBV24-1	.	TRBJ1-5	many	CATGSQDNSNQPQHF	TGTGCCACCGGATCCCAGGACAATAGCAATCAGCCCCAGCATTTT
TRBV7-2	.	TRBJ2-6	many	CASSLWVTGANVLTF	TGTGCCAGCAGCTTATGGGTTACGGGGGCCAACGTCCTGACTTTC
TRBV7-9	.	TRBJ1-1	few	CASSFQDSHSKGEAFF	TGTGCCAGCAGCTTCCAGGACAGCCACTCTAAGGGTGAAGCTTTCTTT
TRBV7-2	TRBD1	TRBJ1-3	few	CASSPGQGSWSGNTIYF	TGTGCCAGCAGCCCAGGACAGGGGAGTTGGTCGGGAAACACCATATATTTT
TRBV7-9	.	TRBJ2-5	many	CASSVSLETQYF	TGTGCCAGCAGCGTTAGCCTGGAGACCCAGTACTTC
TRBV25-1	.	TRBJ2-3	few	CASSEYKGTSTDTQYF	TGTGCCAGCAGTGAATATAAGGGTACTAGCACAGATACGCAGTATTTT